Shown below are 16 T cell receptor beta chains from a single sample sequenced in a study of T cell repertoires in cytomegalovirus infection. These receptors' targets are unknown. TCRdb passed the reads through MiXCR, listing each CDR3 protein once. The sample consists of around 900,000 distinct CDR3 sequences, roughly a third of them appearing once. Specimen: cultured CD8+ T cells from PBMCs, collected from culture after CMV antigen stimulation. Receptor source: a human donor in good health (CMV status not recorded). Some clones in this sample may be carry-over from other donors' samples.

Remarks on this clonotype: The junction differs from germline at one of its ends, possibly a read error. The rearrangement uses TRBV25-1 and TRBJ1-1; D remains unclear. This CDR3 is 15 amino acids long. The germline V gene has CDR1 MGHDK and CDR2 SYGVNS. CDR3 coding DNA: TGTGTCAGCAGTGAATTAGCGTCCCGGGGCACTGAAGCTTTCTTT. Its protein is CVSSELASRGTEAFF.

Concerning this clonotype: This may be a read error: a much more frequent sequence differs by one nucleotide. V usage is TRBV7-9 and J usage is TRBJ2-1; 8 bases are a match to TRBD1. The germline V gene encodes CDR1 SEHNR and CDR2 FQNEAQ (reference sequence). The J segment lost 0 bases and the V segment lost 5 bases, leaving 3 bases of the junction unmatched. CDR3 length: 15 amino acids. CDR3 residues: CASSHTGGSYNEQFF. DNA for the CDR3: TGTGCCAGCAGCCACACAGGGGGCTCCTACAATGAGCAGTTCTTC.

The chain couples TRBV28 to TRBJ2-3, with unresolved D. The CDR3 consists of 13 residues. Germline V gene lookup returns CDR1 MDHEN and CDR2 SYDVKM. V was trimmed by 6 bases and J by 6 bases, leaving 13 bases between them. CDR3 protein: CASRLPSFDTQYF. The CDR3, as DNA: TGTGCCAGCAGGTTGCCCAGTTTCGATACGCAGTATTTT.

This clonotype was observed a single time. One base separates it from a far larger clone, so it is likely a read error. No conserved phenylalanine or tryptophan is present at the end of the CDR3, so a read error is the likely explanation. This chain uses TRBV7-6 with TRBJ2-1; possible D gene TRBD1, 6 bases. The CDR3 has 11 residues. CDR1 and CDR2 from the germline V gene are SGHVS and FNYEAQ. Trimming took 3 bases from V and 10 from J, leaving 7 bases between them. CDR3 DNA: TGTGCCAGCAGCTTGGGGACAGAGCAGTTCTCC. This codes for CASSLGTEQFS.

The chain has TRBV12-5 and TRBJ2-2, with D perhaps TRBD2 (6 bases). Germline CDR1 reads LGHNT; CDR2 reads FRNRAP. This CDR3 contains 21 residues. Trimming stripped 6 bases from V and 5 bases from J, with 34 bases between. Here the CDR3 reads CASGLARSLGGSDTPTGELFF. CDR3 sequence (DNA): TGTGCTAGTGGCCTGGCGCGCTCCTTGGGAGGCAGCGATACACCGACCGGGGAGCTGTTTTTT.

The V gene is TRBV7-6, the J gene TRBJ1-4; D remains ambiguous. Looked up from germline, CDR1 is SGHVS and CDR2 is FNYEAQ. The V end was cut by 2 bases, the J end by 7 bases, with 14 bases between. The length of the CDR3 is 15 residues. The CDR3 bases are TGTGCCAGCAGCTTATCGCTAACGGGCGGTGAAAAACTGTTTTTT. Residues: CASSLSLTGGEKLFF. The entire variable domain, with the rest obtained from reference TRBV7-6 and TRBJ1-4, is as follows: GAGVSQSPRYKVTKRGQDVALRCDPISGHVSLYWYRQALGQGPEFLTYFNYEAQQDKSGLPNDRFSAERPEGSISTLTIQRTEQRDSAMYRCASSLSLTGGEKLFFGSGTQLSVL.

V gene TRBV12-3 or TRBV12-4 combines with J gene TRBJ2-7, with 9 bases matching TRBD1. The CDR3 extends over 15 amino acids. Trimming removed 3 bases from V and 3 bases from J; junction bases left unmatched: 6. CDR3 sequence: CASSFTGGLFYEQYF. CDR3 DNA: TGTGCCAGCAGTTTTACAGGGGGCCTCTTCTACGAGCAGTACTTC.

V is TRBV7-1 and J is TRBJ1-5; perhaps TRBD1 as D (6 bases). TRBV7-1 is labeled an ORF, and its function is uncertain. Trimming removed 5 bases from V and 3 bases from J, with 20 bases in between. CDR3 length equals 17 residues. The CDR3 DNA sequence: TGTGCCAGCAGCAAAGCAGGGATACAGGGTGACAATCAGCCCCAGCATTTT. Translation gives CASSKAGIQGDNQPQHF.

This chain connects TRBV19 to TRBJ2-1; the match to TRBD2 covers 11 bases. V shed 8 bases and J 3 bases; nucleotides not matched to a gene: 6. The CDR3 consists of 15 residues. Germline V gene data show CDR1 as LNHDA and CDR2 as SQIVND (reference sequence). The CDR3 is CASSTSGALYNEQFF. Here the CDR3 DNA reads TGTGCCAGTTCGACTAGCGGGGCTCTCTACAATGAGCAGTTCTTC.

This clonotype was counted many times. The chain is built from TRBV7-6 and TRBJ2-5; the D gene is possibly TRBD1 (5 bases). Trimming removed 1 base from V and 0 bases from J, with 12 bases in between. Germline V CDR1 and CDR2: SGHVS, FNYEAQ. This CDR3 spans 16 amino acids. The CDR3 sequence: CASSLVTTVNQETQYF. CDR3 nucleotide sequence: TGTGCCAGCAGCTTAGTTACGACAGTCAACCAAGAGACCCAGTACTTC.

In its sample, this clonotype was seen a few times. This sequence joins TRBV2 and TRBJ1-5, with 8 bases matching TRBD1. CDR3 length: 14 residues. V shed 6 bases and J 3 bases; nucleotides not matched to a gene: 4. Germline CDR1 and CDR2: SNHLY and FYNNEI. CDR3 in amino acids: CASRGTGYNQPQHF. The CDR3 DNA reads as TGTGCCAGCAGAGGGACAGGCTACAATCAGCCCCAGCATTTT.

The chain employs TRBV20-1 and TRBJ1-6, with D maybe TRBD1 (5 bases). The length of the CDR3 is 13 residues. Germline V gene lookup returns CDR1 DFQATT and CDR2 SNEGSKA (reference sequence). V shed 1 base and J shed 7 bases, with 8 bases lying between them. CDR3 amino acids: CSARVGVNSPLHF. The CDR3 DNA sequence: TGCAGTGCTAGAGTAGGGGTGAATTCACCCCTCCACTTT.

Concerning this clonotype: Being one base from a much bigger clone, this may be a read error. This CDR3 reads CVSSLEGFYEQYF. CDR3 bases: TGTGTCAGCAGCTTGGAGGGGTTCTACGAGCAGTACTTC. The V call is TRBV5-4, the J call TRBJ2-7; TRBD2 might be the D (6 bases). The CDR3 consists of 13 residues. Germline V CDR1 and CDR2: SGHNT, YYREEE (reference sequence).

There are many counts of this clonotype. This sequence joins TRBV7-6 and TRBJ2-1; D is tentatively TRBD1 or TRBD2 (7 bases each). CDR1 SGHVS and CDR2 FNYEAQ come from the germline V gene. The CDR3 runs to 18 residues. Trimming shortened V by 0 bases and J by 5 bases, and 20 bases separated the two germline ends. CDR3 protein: CASSLAPPGGGSNNEQFF. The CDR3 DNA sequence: TGTGCCAGCAGCTTAGCGCCCCCAGGGGGGGGCTCTAACAATGAGCAGTTCTTC.

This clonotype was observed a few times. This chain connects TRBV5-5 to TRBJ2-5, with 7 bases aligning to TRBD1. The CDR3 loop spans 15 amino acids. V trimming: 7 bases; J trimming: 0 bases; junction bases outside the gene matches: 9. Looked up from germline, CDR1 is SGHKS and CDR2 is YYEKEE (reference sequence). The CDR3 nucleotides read TGTGCCAGCGAGGGGGACAGTGGCTACCAAGAGACCCAGTACTTC. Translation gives CASEGDSGYQETQYF.

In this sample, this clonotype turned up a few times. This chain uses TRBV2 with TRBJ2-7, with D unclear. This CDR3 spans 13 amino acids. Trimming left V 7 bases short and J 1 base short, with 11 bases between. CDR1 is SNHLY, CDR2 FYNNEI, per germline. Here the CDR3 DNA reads TGTGCCAGCACCACCGCATTGTCCTACGAGCAGTACTTC. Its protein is CASTTALSYEQYF.